A selection of T cell receptor beta chains follows, all from one sample in a study of regulatory T cells in long-lasting Graves disease. TCRdb independently ran MiXCR on the multiplex PCR reads; one entry per CDR3 protein. This table holds roughly 450,000 distinct CDR3 sequences, about 20% found once. Material: peripheral blood mononuclear cells (PBMCs), obtained when the disease was refractory, from a patient treated with antithyroid drugs. All receptors derive from a female donor with Graves disease. The CDR3 runs from the conserved cysteine through the conserved F or W. D genes are given only for firm matches.

D gene	V gene	CDR3 protein
-	TRBV3-1	CASSLKGERGNSPLHF
-	TRBV18	CASSPAPRRSYEQYF
-	TRBV7-6	CASSLESVNEQFF
-	TRBV6-1	CASLGRPGGGQGNQPQHF
-	TRBV28	CASSFYSRTDTQYF
TRBD1	TRBV19	CASSPRQGRRVAAFF
-	TRBV12-3/TRBV12-4	CALGTPENTEAFF
-	TRBV12-3/TRBV12-4	CASSAGGYGQYF
TRBD1	TRBV7-9	CASSQGGANNYGYTF
-	TRBV7-3	CASSLVGGDEQFF
-	TRBV29-1	CSPPGVNTEAFF
-	TRBV29-1	CSVLEGIQYGYTF
-	TRBV19	CASSIYPGMNTEAFF
TRBD1	TRBV6-1	CASSPDRGSEAFF
-	TRBV19	CASSTTIGEETQYF
-	TRBV2	CALERGRKKLFF
-	TRBV5-1	CASSLDQGSPLHF
-	TRBV12-3/TRBV12-4	CASSPDGANVLTF
-	TRBV20-1	CSAGRGQGKLFF
-	TRBV11-2	CASSPGRGGPPNTGELFF
-	TRBV9	CASSVGTDRWNTEAFF
TRBD1	TRBV11-2	CASSLSRQGGLQETQYF
-	TRBV28	CASSSSEQYF
-	TRBV7-2	CASSLGLVVYEQYF
TRBD2	TRBV30	CAWSGTSGSGYEQYF
-	TRBV14	CASSRQDPKRDEQYF
TRBD1	TRBV5-1	CASSPTTGVGYGYTF
-	TRBV12-3/TRBV12-4	CASSLGLGASF
-	TRBV28	CASSFGARGEKLFF
-	TRBV29-1	CSVVEYTEAFF
-	TRBV7-2	CASSPSAGNTEAFF
-	TRBV10-3	CAISRPSTDSYEQYF
-	TRBV5-1	CASSLAELAVNYGYTF
-	TRBV6-2/TRBV6-3	CASSLTQGGTEAFF
-	TRBV11-2	CASSAIWVTGELFF
-	TRBV7-2	CASSSHAGSQATQHF
TRBD2	TRBV3-1	CASSQTSGTYQETQYF
TRBD2	TRBV11-2	CASSLDSSGGYTYEQYF
TRBD1	TRBV6-1	CASRPGQATGNTIYF
TRBD1	TRBV5-4	CASRPGTGVWETQYF
TRBD1	TRBV7-2	CASRRDSWETQYF
TRBD1	TRBV29-1	CSATGQGGTEAFF
-	TRBV19	CASSNYQGFDAEAFF
-	TRBV28	CASIQGSLNTEAFF
TRBD1	TRBV28	CASSIGTGAGYTF
-	TRBV19	CASSMGEWRDKNIQYF
-	TRBV10-3	CASRQPGTEAFF
-	TRBV6-4	CASSDPRRDEQNTEAFF
-	TRBV2	CASSGRLSSYEQYF
-	TRBV5-1	CASSLLGNGELFF
TRBD1	TRBV27	CASNWGQGNRVEQFF
TRBD1	TRBV20-1	CSADRGFMNTEAFF
-	TRBV28	CASSTGETHQPQHF
TRBD1	TRBV5-1	CASSHVVRLPTGSKLGEQYF
TRBD1	TRBV7-8	CASSLAQGDRGYEQYF